The T cell receptor (beta chain) under discussion was sequenced for a study of cytomegalovirus exposure and HLA in healthy donors. Vbeta (60) and Jbeta (13) primers were used in the PCR. Repertoires were generated with immunoSEQ multiplex PCR, while TCRdb's copy carries only in-frame clones and drops some. The data contain some 120,000 clones, 80% to 90% of them singletons. The study's findings and limits: Trimming of TCR beta V- and J-genes showed a link, identified in a later analysis, to a missense DCLRE1C variant. There were several of the most significant clusters that appeared linked to common viral pathogens in a later analysis.

About this clone itself: Its antigen is not known.

Germline V gives CDR1 MGHRA, CDR2 YSYEKL. The CDR3 contains 18 residues. V lost 3 bases and J lost 4, with 22 bases in between. This cohort consisted of healthy bone marrow donors. This sequence originates from a woman aged 25 to 39 in good health and CMV-seronegative. The V call is TRBV4-1, the J call TRBJ1-3; the D gene is possibly TRBD1 (5 bases). Sequencing used PBMCs. This chain's CDR3 is CASSHRLPGEYGGNTIYF. The CDR3 nucleotides read TGCGCCAGCAGCCACAGGCTTCCGGGGGAGTATGGGGGAAACACCATATATTTT.